Following are 19 T cell receptor beta chains from one sample sequenced in a study of shared clonotypes between healthy human individuals. TCRdb's table, derived via immunoSEQ multiplex PCR, lists solely in-frame clones and lacks some. The table has about 700,000 clones, around 92% seen once; the top ten hold roughly 22%. Selected positively for CCR7 and CD45RO-negative, naive CD8 cells excluded terminally differentiated effector memory CD45RA+ cells. Sequenced: naive CD8+ T cells sorted from blood. All receptors derive from a man aged 25 to 40 in good health.

Details on this clone: The same CDR3 also results from other DNA sequences found in this sample. CDR3 in amino acids: CASSSGTGNTEAFF. The CDR3 DNA reads TGTGCCAGCAGTTCCGGGACGGGAAACACTGAAGCTTTCTTT. The chain recombines TRBV7-3 with TRBJ1-1; D perhaps matches TRBD1 (5 bases). The germline gives CDR1 SGHTA, CDR2 FQGTGA. V was shortened by 6 bases and J by 2 bases, with 13 bases between the two germline ends. There are 14 residues in the CDR3.

The chain links TRBV7-2 to TRBJ2-3; D uncertain. Germline V gives CDR1 SGHTA, CDR2 FQGNSA. Between the trimmed V and J ends, which lost 1 base and 0 bases, there was a span of 8 bases. CDR3 size: 15 residues. The CDR3 DNA reads TGTGCCAGCAGCTTAGGGGAATCTAGCACAGATACGCAGTATTTT. Amino acid sequence: CASSLGESSTDTQYF.

This chain joins TRBV7-2 and TRBJ2-3; TRBD2 aligns across 12 bases. Trimming at V came to 5 bases and at J to 8 bases, leaving 14 bases not matched to a gene. Germline CDR1 is SGHTA and CDR2 is FQGNSA. The CDR3 is made up of 17 amino acids. For the CDR3, the DNA is TGTGCCAGCAGCGCCCCACTAGCGGGGGGACCGCCCGGTACGCAGTATTTT. Translated: CASSAPLAGGPPGTQYF.

The chain employs TRBV10-3 and TRBJ2-1; 8 bases fit TRBD1. V was pared by 8 bases and J by 9 bases, with 15 bases of the junction left unmatched. There are 15 residues in the CDR3. The germline V gene has CDR1 ENHRY and CDR2 SYGVKD. The CDR3 coding sequence is TGTGCCATCCTTAAGGGGACAGGTCTCTTCAGTGAGCAGTTCTTC. It specifies CAILKGTGLFSEQFF.

V is TRBV4-3 and J is TRBJ2-2, with unresolved D. Germline assignment: CDR1 LGHNA and CDR2 YSLEER. This CDR3 has 17 residues. The V end lost 0 bases, the J end lost 1 base, and 12 bases lay between the germline ends. The CDR3 DNA follows: TGCGCCAGCAGCCAAGATCGCAGAACTTGGAACACCGGGGAGCTGTTTTTT. It codes for CASSQDRRTWNTGELFF.

The J gene is TRBJ2-5, the V gene TRBV27, with D perhaps TRBD2 (5 bases). With 0 bases removed from V and 5 bases from J, the gap between germline ends came to 10 bases. CDR3 length: 14 residues. CDR1 is MNHEY and CDR2 is SMNVEV in the germline V gene (reference sequence). The CDR3 here is CASSLSTGGETQYF. In DNA form, the CDR3 reads TGTGCCAGCAGTTTATCGACCGGCGGGGAGACCCAGTACTTC.

The rearrangement joins TRBV15 to TRBJ1-1; D is perhaps TRBD1 (5 bases). This CDR3 has 12 residues. Germline V CDR1 and CDR2: LNHNV, YYDKDF (reference sequence). V lost 3 bases and J lost 5, with 7 bases in between. In DNA, the CDR3 is TGTGCCACCAGCAGGTGGGGGACTGAAGCTTTCTTT. It yields the protein CATSRWGTEAFF. Filled out from reference TRBV15 and TRBJ1-1, the complete variable domain reads DAMVIQNPRYQVTQFGKPVTLSCSQTLNHNVMYWYQQKSSQAPKLLFHYYDKDFNNEADTPDNFQSRRPNTSFCFLDIRSPGLGDTAMYLCATSRWGTEAFFGQGTRLTVV.

This chain uses TRBV7-8 with TRBJ1-4; a weak D match, TRBD1 (5 bases). V lost 4 bases, J lost 7 bases, and 13 bases lay in between. The CDR3 is made up of 14 amino acids. Germline V lookup: CDR1 SGHVS, CDR2 FQNEAQ. The CDR3 DNA reads as TGTGCCAGCAGCTGGGGCCACGGGAGTGAAAAACTGTTTTTT. Translating it yields CASSWGHGSEKLFF.

The rearrangement uses TRBV7-9 and TRBJ2-7; no firm D call. V shed 1 base and J shed 5 bases, with 9 bases lying between them. CDR3 size: 13 residues. Germline CDR1 and CDR2: SEHNR and FQNEAQ (reference sequence). The CDR3 nucleotides are TGTGCCAGCAGCTTAGGACCCATCGACGAGCAGTACTTC. Its translation is CASSLGPIDEQYF.

Details on this clone: Its ends do not fully match the called genes, so a read error is possible. This rearrangement joins TRBV15 to TRBJ2-1; a possible D gene is TRBD2 (7 bases). The CDR3 runs to 17 residues. The germline V gene has CDR1 LNHNV and CDR2 YYDKDF (reference sequence). The CDR3 is CATSRDLAWTGGNEQLF. In DNA, the CDR3 is TGTGCCACCAGCAGAGATCTTGCGTGGACGGGGGGCAATGAGCAGCTCTTC.

V and J are TRBV2 and TRBJ2-1, with 14 bases matching TRBD2. CDR1 is SNHLY and CDR2 is FYNNEI in the germline V gene. The junction had 5 bases not matched to a gene; V was cut back by 6 bases and J by 7 bases. The CDR3 is 15 residues long. CDR3 sequence reads: CASRVGTSGSNEQFF. Here the CDR3 DNA reads TGTGCCAGCAGAGTCGGGACTAGCGGGAGTAATGAGCAGTTCTTC.

This clone occurred a few times. The chain uses TRBV6-1 and TRBJ1-2, with D possibly matching TRBD1 (5 bases). With 1 base removed from V and 7 bases from J, the gap between germline ends came to 19 bases. In germline, CDR1 is MNHNS, CDR2 SASEGT. CDR3 length: 16 residues. The DNA for the CDR3 is TGTGCCAGCAGTGAAGAGGAGGTGTGGGGGGTCGGTGGCTACACCTTC. Protein: CASSEEEVWGVGGYTF.

The V gene is TRBV5-5, the J gene TRBJ2-7; D not resolved. The CDR3 is 14 amino acids. The germline V gene encodes CDR1 SGHKS and CDR2 YYEKEE (reference sequence). The V gene lost 0 bases and the J gene lost 5 bases, with 12 bases spanning the gap. The CDR3 DNA reads TGTGCCAGCAGCTTGGCCATTGGCAGAGACGAGCAGTACTTC. This gives the protein CASSLAIGRDEQYF. Filled out from reference TRBV5-5 and TRBJ2-7, the complete variable domain reads DAGVTQSPTHLIKTRGQQVTLRCSPISGHKSVSWYQQVLGQGPQFIFQYYEKEERGRGNFPDRFSARQFPNYSSELNVNALLLGDSALYLCASSLAIGRDEQYFGPGTRLTVT.

The V call is TRBV14, the J call TRBJ2-3, with 7 positions matching TRBD1. This CDR3 comprises 16 residues. V shed 3 bases and J 3 bases; nucleotides not matched to a gene: 9. The germline V gene encodes CDR1 SGHDN and CDR2 FVKESK. The CDR3 nucleotides are TGTGCCAGCAGCCATCAAGGACAGGCCGTGACAGATACGCAGTATTTT. Protein: CASSHQGQAVTDTQYF.

This sequence joins TRBV27 and TRBJ2-1, with TRBD1 matching over 7 bases. The V and J ends lost 5 bases and 8 bases, in that order; junction bases with no gene match: 12. CDR1 and CDR2 (germline): MNHEY, SMNVEV (reference sequence). CDR3 length equals 15 residues. The CDR3 sequence is CASSLIPRQGHEQFF. The CDR3 DNA reads as TGTGCCAGCAGTCTCATCCCGAGACAGGGTCATGAGCAGTTCTTC.

The chain joins TRBV5-6 to TRBJ1-1; D is possibly TRBD1 (6 bases). Trimming took off 1 base at V and 4 bases at J, with 26 bases between the two ends. Germline assignment: CDR1 SGHDT and CDR2 YYEEEE. The CDR3 contains 19 residues. CDR3: CASSLMSLRDTWLGTEAFF. As DNA, the CDR3 is TGTGCCAGCAGCTTGATGAGTCTCCGGGACACTTGGCTAGGCACTGAAGCTTTCTTT.

CDR3 region: CASSHLRDGDEKLFF. CDR3 sequence (DNA): TGTGCCAGCAGCCATTTAAGGGATGGGGATGAAAAACTGTTTTTT. This sequence joins TRBV14 and TRBJ1-4; no clear D. The V end was cut by 3 bases, the J end by 6 bases, with 14 bases between. The CDR3 length is 15 residues. From germline, CDR1 is SGHDN and CDR2 FVKESK.

The rearrangement joins TRBV28 to TRBJ2-1, with TRBD2 matching 7 bases. Per the germline V gene, CDR1 is MDHEN and CDR2 is SYDVKM. J gave up 1 base and V 9 bases, and 3 bases lay outside the gene matches. The CDR3 sequence is 13 residues long. Here the CDR3 DNA reads TGTGCCAGTAAGCGGGATTCCTACAATGAGCAGTTCTTC. Its translation is CASKRDSYNEQFF. Looking up the rest from reference TRBV28 and TRBJ2-1 gives the full variable domain: DVKVTQSSRYLVKRTGEKVFLECVQDMDHENMFWYRQDPGLGLRLIYFSYDVKMKEKGDIPEGYSVSREKKERFSLILESASTNQTSMYLCASKRDSYNEQFFGPGTRLTVL.

The chain recombines TRBV2 with TRBJ2-5; D is perhaps TRBD2 (6 bases). The CDR3 has 14 amino acids. The ends were cut back, 7 bases at V and 1 base at J, with 13 bases in the middle. Germline loops: CDR1 SNHLY, CDR2 FYNNEI. For the CDR3, the DNA is TGTGCCAGCAAGGGCGCGGGGTTCCAAGAGACCCAGTACTTC. This gives the protein CASKGAGFQETQYF.